The rows below give T cell receptor beta chains drawn from one sample of a study of T cells after yellow fever vaccination. One entry per CDR3 protein results from TCRdb running MiXCR on the 5' RACE reads. Seen here are hundreds of thousands of distinct CDR3 sequences, 6.2% observed once, and the top ten hold 15%. The source material was PBMCs, sampled 5 days after the yellow fever booster vaccination. The receptor set was obtained from a man between 25 and 39 years old who received the YFV17D yellow fever vaccine. Both conserved end residues are part of each CDR3. Each record gives: J gene, clone size, D gene, V gene, CDR3 DNA, CDR3 protein. The D gene is left open where the match is weak. A row's size may be missing; if present it is once, few, many or a size class.

>TRBJ2-3|many|.|TRBV6-5
TGTGCCAGCAGTTATAAAACGGGGAGTAGGGCAGATACGCAGTATTTT
CASSYKTGSRADTQYF
>TRBJ2-2|many|.|TRBV5-1
TGCGCCAGCAGCTTGGTTTCAACGAACACCGGGGAGCTGTTTTTT
CASSLVSTNTGELFF
>TRBJ1-2|few|TRBD1|TRBV7-2
TGTGCCAGCAGCCCAAGGACAGGGTTTGGCTACACCTTC
CASSPRTGFGYTF
>TRBJ2-7|many|.|TRBV18
TGTGCCAGCTCACCCACACCTGACTACGGGGAGTACTTC
CASSPTPDYGEYF
>TRBJ2-1|few|.|TRBV4-1
TGCGCCAGCAGCCGTAGCGCTTCCTACAATGAGCAGTTCTTC
CASSRSASYNEQFF
>TRBJ2-7|many|.|TRBV7-2
TGTGCCAGCAGCTTAGTAACTAGTGTCGCTAACGAGCAGTACTTC
CASSLVTSVANEQYF
>TRBJ2-3|many|.|TRBV6-1
TGTGCCAGCAGCCCCCCGCCGAGGCGTCTAAACACAGATACGCAGTATTTT
CASSPPPRRLNTDTQYF
>TRBJ2-1|many|TRBD2|TRBV29-1
TGCAGCGCTGTTACTAGCGGGTCCTACAATGAGCAGTTCTTC
CSAVTSGSYNEQFF
>TRBJ1-2|.|.|TRBV11-2
TGTGCCAGCAGCTCCCCCCTAGCTAACTATGGCTACACCTTC
CASSSPLANYGYTF
>TRBJ2-1|many|TRBD2|TRBV6-5
TGTGCTAGCAGTTACTCGGAGCGGGAGGGTTACAATGAGCAGTTCTTC
CASSYSEREGYNEQFF
>TRBJ2-3|many|TRBD2|TRBV4-3
TGCGCCAGCAGCCTACTAGCGGGTCTAGATACGCAGTATTTT
CASSLLAGLDTQYF
>TRBJ2-7|few|TRBD2|TRBV20-1
TGCAGTGCTAGAGATCCCCAGCGGGGGACCTACGAGCAGTACTTC
CSARDPQRGTYEQYF
>TRBJ1-3|many|.|TRBV7-2
TGTGCCAGCAGCCCTCAGGGGTTTGCTGGAAACACCATATATTTT
CASSPQGFAGNTIYF
>TRBJ1-1|.|.|TRBV29-1
TGCAGCGCGGACCATCTGAACACTGAAGCTTTCTTT
CSADHLNTEAFF
>TRBJ2-1|many|TRBD2|TRBV5-5
TGTGCCAGCAGCTTAAGTATAGCGGGCTTGACCTACAATGAGCAGTTCTTC
CASSLSIAGLTYNEQFF
>TRBJ2-5|.|.|TRBV18
TGTGCCAGCTCACCGTTGCCCTCGGTCGAGACCCAGTACTTC
CASSPLPSVETQYF
>TRBJ2-6|.|.|TRBV14
TGTGCCAGCAGCCTCAACCCGGGTGTCTCTGGGGCCAACGTCCTGACTTTC
CASSLNPGVSGANVLTF
>TRBJ1-5|few|.|TRBV23-1
TGCGCCAGCAGTCAATCCCTAGAAATGACAGGCAGGGATCAGCCCCAGCATTTT
CASSQSLEMTGRDQPQHF
>TRBJ1-6|few|.|TRBV23-1
TGCGCCAGCAGTCTCTGCCCTCGGGGGGACCACAGGGAAGAAAATTCACCCCTCCACTTT
CASSLCPRGDHREENSPLHF
>TRBJ2-1|many|TRBD2|TRBV7-8
TGTGCCAGCGGCGGGAGGGCCTTGGATGAGCAGTTCTTC
CASGGRALDEQFF
>TRBJ2-1|many|.|TRBV28
TGTGCCAGCATTGCAGGGCAAGGGTACAATGAGCAGTTCTTC
CASIAGQGYNEQFF
>TRBJ2-1|few|.|TRBV18
TGTGCCAGCTCTCCACCGGAGAAGAGGAGAAATGAGCAGTTCTTC
CASSPPEKRRNEQFF
>TRBJ2-5|many|.|TRBV10-3
TGTGCCATCAGTGAGTCCTACGGGGAGACCCAGTACTTC
CAISESYGETQYF
>TRBJ2-1|many|TRBD1|TRBV25-1
TGTGCCAGCAGTGACCCCAGGGGGCCTCACAATGAGCAGTTCTTC
CASSDPRGPHNEQFF
>TRBJ2-1|.|.|TRBV6-1
TGTGCCAGCAGCGGTACCACACCTAGCTCCTACAATGAGCAGTTCTTC
CASSGTTPSSYNEQFF
>TRBJ2-5|few|.|TRBV7-2
TGTGCCAGCGAGTCTCCCTTCCAAGAGACCCAGTACTTC
CASESPFQETQYF
>TRBJ2-4|.|TRBD1|TRBV27
TGTGCCAGCAGTTCCGCGACAGGGTACCCCAAAAACATTCAGTACTTC
CASSSATGYPKNIQYF
>TRBJ1-4|.|.|TRBV7-9
TGTGCCAGCAGCTTAGCGGGAAGCCCTAATGAAAAACTGTTTTTT
CASSLAGSPNEKLFF
>TRBJ2-3|many|.|TRBV6-6
TGTGCCAGCGGAGAAATTGATACGCAGTATTTT
CASGEIDTQYF
>TRBJ2-3|many|.|TRBV6-5
TGTGCCAGCAGTTACCCGGGCGGTCGCCCAGATACGCAGTATTTT
CASSYPGGRPDTQYF
>TRBJ2-3|many|.|TRBV10-1
TGCGCCAGCAGTCCGAACGACGGCACAGATACGCAGTATTTT
CASSPNDGTDTQYF
>TRBJ2-7|few|.|TRBV29-1
TGCAGCGTTGGGGACGGAGATTACGAGCAGTACTTC
CSVGDGDYEQYF
>TRBJ2-3|many|.|TRBV6-2/TRBV6-3
TGTGCCAGCAGTTACGGAGGAGTACGCCCTGGATCAGATACGCAGTATTTT
CASSYGGVRPGSDTQYF
>TRBJ2-1|many|.|TRBV9
TGTGCCAGCAGCGTATGGGACGATGAGCAGTTCTTC
CASSVWDDEQFF
>TRBJ2-1|many|TRBD2|TRBV2
TGTGCCAGCAGCACTAGCGGGAGGGGTGGTGAGCAGTTCTTC
CASSTSGRGGEQFF
>TRBJ1-3|few|.|TRBV4-2
TGTGCCAGCAGCCAAGATACGGGCGCCGTACTATGGGGAAACACCATATATTTT
CASSQDTGAVLWGNTIYF
>TRBJ2-1|.|.|TRBV29-1
TGCAGCGTTCGAGGGGTAACCAATGAGCAGTTCTTC
CSVRGVTNEQFF
>TRBJ2-1|many|.|TRBV4-3
TGCGCCAGCAGCCACAAGACGTGGAGCTCCTACAATGAGCAGTTCTTC
CASSHKTWSSYNEQFF
>TRBJ1-5|many|.|TRBV7-8
TGTGCCAGCAGCTTTTTCAACGGGGTGGCTTATCAGCCCCAGCATTTT
CASSFFNGVAYQPQHF
>TRBJ2-3|.|TRBD1|TRBV27
TGTGCCAGCAGTCTGACCGGGACAGGGGTTTGGGCCACAGATACGCAGTATTTT
CASSLTGTGVWATDTQYF
>TRBJ1-1|many|.|TRBV5-1
TGCGCCAGCAGCGCAACTTATTTGGGGAACACTGAAGCTTTCTTT
CASSATYLGNTEAFF
>TRBJ1-4|.|.|TRBV2
TGTGCCAGCAGGAGACAGCCAGCAACTAATGAAAAACTGTTTTTT
CASRRQPATNEKLFF
>TRBJ2-1|.|TRBD2|TRBV20-1
TGCAGTGCTAGAGATCGGCTAGCGGGAGGGTCCTACAATGAGCAGTTCTTC
CSARDRLAGGSYNEQFF
>TRBJ2-5|many|.|TRBV15
TGTGCCACCAGCAGAGGGATATTGGCTGGGGAGACCCAGTACTTC
CATSRGILAGETQYF
>TRBJ2-7|many|.|TRBV28
TGTGCCAGCAGCTTGTTCTCCTACGAGCAGTACTTC
CASSLFSYEQYF
>TRBJ2-2|many|.|TRBV28
TGTGCCAGCACCGTGGGACAAACGAACACCGGGGAGCTGTTTTTT
CASTVGQTNTGELFF
>TRBJ2-1|many|TRBD2|TRBV20-1
TGCAGTGCTTTAGATTACGGACGGACTAGCGGCAATGAGCAGTTCTTC
CSALDYGRTSGNEQFF
>TRBJ2-7|few|TRBD2|TRBV6-2/TRBV6-3
TGTGCCAGCAGTGTTAGCGGGCGAAACGAGCAGTACTTC
CASSVSGRNEQYF
>TRBJ1-6|few|.|TRBV6-1
TGTGCCAGCAGTCGGACCTCGCCTTATAATTCACCCCTCCACTTT
CASSRTSPYNSPLHF
>TRBJ2-7|many|.|TRBV10-1
TGCGCCAGCAGCGAATCCGGGAATACCTACGAGCAGTACTTC
CASSESGNTYEQYF
>TRBJ2-1|few|TRBD2|TRBV7-2
TGTGCCAGCAGCCGCCACCTGACTAGCGGGACTTACAATGAGCAGTTCTTC
CASSRHLTSGTYNEQFF
>TRBJ2-7|.|TRBD2|TRBV4-1
TGCGCCAGCAGCCCAGGACTAGCGGGAGGTCCCGAGCAGTACTTC
CASSPGLAGGPEQYF